These 30 T cell receptor beta chains were all obtained from the same sample, sequenced in a study of cytomegalovirus exposure and HLA in healthy donors. The PCR ran on 60 Vbeta and 13 Jbeta primers. This table comes from immunoSEQ multiplex PCR, and its TCRdb copy is limited to in-frame clones, with some not included. The sample includes roughly 150,000 clones, around 80% of them seen just once. Sequencing was carried out using PBMCs. These TCRs come from a man aged 18 to 29 in good health and CMV-seronegative.

This rearrangement joins TRBV14 to TRBJ2-1, with D maybe TRBD2 (6 bases). Germline V gives CDR1 SGHDN, CDR2 FVKESK. The V end was cut by 4 bases, the J end by 2 bases, with 15 bases between. This CDR3 comprises 16 residues. CDR3 region: CASSPPGVGAYNEQFF. The CDR3 region has the DNA TGTGCCAGCAGCCCGCCGGGGGTTGGGGCCTACAATGAGCAGTTCTTC.

V gene TRBV25-1 combines with J gene TRBJ2-7; 8 bases line up with TRBD1. CDR1 is MGHDK and CDR2 is SYGVNS in the germline V gene. CDR3 length: 17 amino acids. With 1 base clipped from V and 4 bases from J, the junction kept 12 bases outside the gene matches. CDR3 nucleotides: TGTGCCAGCAGTGAATTTGGTTTCGGGAACAGGGGGTACGAGCAGTACTTC. Translation: CASSEFGFGNRGYEQYF.

The chain has TRBV18 and TRBJ2-1, with D unresolved. The CDR3 length is 13 residues. V was shortened by 3 bases and J by 8 bases, with 11 bases between the two germline ends. Germline V CDR1 and CDR2: KGHSH, LQKENI. In nucleotides, the CDR3 is TGTGCCAGCTCACCTGGGCGAACGGATGAGCAGTTCTTC. Its translation is CASSPGRTDEQFF.

V usage is TRBV28 and J usage is TRBJ2-3, with D possibly matching TRBD1 (5 bases). V lost 6 bases, J lost 2 bases, and 9 bases lay in between. Per germline, CDR1 MDHEN and CDR2 SYDVKM. The CDR3 has 13 residues. The CDR3 DNA reads TGTGCCAGCAGCCCGGACAACACAGATACGCAGTATTTT. Translated: CASSPDNTDTQYF.

Remarks on this clone: The DNA is left out, because the CDR3 cannot be placed on it with certainty; the CDR3 is given as TCRdb lists it. This chain connects TRBV9 to TRBJ2-7; the table's D call, TRBD1, was not checked against the DNA. The germline V gene encodes CDR1 SGDLS and CDR2 YYNGEE. The CDR3 is 16 amino acids in total, end residues counted. The CDR3: CASSPRVGQGAFESGF.

V is TRBV27 and J is TRBJ2-7; 8 bases line up with TRBD2. V was pared by 2 bases and J by 0 bases, with 6 bases of the junction left unmatched. Germline V gives CDR1 MNHEY, CDR2 SMNVEV (reference sequence). CDR3 length: 16 amino acids. CDR3 sequence reads: CASSLGAGASSYEQYF. In DNA form, the CDR3 reads TGTGCCAGCAGTTTAGGAGCGGGGGCTTCCTCCTACGAGCAGTACTTC.

This clone has just a few counts. This sequence joins TRBV19 and TRBJ2-1; TRBD2 agrees at 14 bases. Germline V gene lookup returns CDR1 LNHDA and CDR2 SQIVND (reference sequence). The CDR3 contains 15 residues. Trimming cost V 3 bases and J 8 bases; bases outside gene matches: 3. The CDR3 loop reads CASSIGTSGSDEQFF. CDR3 DNA: TGTGCCAGTAGTATTGGGACTAGCGGGAGCGATGAGCAGTTCTTC.

The chain recombines TRBV4-3 with TRBJ2-7; a weak D match, TRBD1 (6 bases). The V end was cut by 1 base, the J end by 2 bases, with 15 bases between. This CDR3 contains 16 residues. CDR1 LGHNA and CDR2 YSLEER come from the germline V gene. CDR3 nucleotide sequence: TGCGCCAGCAGCCAAGTTTTCGGGGACAATGCCTACGAGCAGTACTTC. Translation gives CASSQVFGDNAYEQYF.

Here the CDR3 DNA reads TGTGCCAGCAGCGGCGCCGGGACAATGGATGTGTATGGCTACACCTTC. The encoded protein is CASSGAGTMDVYGYTF. The gene calls are TRBV28 and TRBJ1-2; D is perhaps TRBD1 (6 bases). The V gene's germline CDR1 is MDHEN and CDR2 SYDVKM. The CDR3 length is 16 residues. V gave up 6 bases and J gave up 5 bases, with 22 bases separating them.

The V gene is TRBV2, the J gene TRBJ2-5; D is ambiguous. Germline assignment: CDR1 SNHLY and CDR2 FYNNEI. V was shortened by 8 bases and J by 4 bases, with 11 bases between the two germline ends. This CDR3 is built from 12 residues. The CDR3 loop is CASRGKRETQYF. In DNA, the CDR3 is TGTGCCAGCCGCGGCAAAAGAGAGACCCAGTACTTC.

The chain combines TRBV7-9 with TRBJ2-7, with D possibly being TRBD2 (6 bases). Trimming left V 4 bases short and J 5 bases short, with 18 bases between. The germline V gene has CDR1 SEHNR and CDR2 FQNEAQ (reference sequence). The CDR3 spans 15 residues. The DNA of the CDR3 is TGTGCCAGCAGCTACTACGGGACTCAGGACGACGAGCAGTACTTC. Residues: CASSYYGTQDDEQYF.

V and J are TRBV5-4 and TRBJ2-5; 7 bases are shared with TRBD1. The assigned J gene may be wrong: the sequence end matches TRBJ2-7 better. The CDR3 extends over 14 amino acids. CDR1 is SGHNT and CDR2 is YYREEE in the germline V gene (reference sequence). CDR3 amino acids: CASSARQGWNEQYF. The CDR3, as DNA: TGTGCCAGCAGCGCCCGACAGGGTTGGAACGAGCAGTACTTC.

V usage is TRBV28 and J usage is TRBJ1-2; D perhaps matches TRBD1 (5 bases). Trimming took off 10 bases at V and 8 bases at J, with 11 bases between the two ends. The germline V gene encodes CDR1 MDHEN and CDR2 SYDVKM. This CDR3 is built from 10 residues. CDR3 region: CATGDWGYTF. CDR3 DNA sequence: TGTGCCACCGGGGACTGGGGCTACACCTTC.

The chain combines TRBV5-1 with TRBJ2-5, with D possibly being TRBD2 (5 bases). V was clipped by 4 bases and J by 5 bases, with 12 bases between them. The CDR3 runs 13 residues. Germline CDR1 SGHRS, CDR2 YFSETQ. The CDR3 reads CASSDGGRETQYF. The CDR3 DNA follows: TGCGCCAGCAGCGATGGAGGACGGGAGACCCAGTACTTC.

The V and J genes are TRBV10-3 and TRBJ1-1; the D gene is possibly TRBD1 (6 bases). The germline gives CDR1 ENHRY, CDR2 SYGVKD. Trimming removed 6 bases at V and 1 base at J, with 15 bases between. The CDR3 contains 15 residues. CDR3 coding DNA: TGTGCCATCAGCGAACTACAGGGCTCGAACACTGAAGCTTTCTTT. It is translated as CAISELQGSNTEAFF.

This chain connects TRBV7-8 to TRBJ2-1; TRBD2 might be the D (8 bases). Germline assignment: CDR1 SGHVS and CDR2 FQNEAQ. The CDR3 is made up of 14 amino acids. V lost 3 bases, J lost 9 bases, and 15 bases lay in between. CDR3 loop: CASSLDRTSREQFF. The CDR3 bases are TGTGCCAGCAGCTTGGACAGGACTAGCCGTGAGCAGTTCTTC.

The chain recombines TRBV12-5 with TRBJ2-1, with 10 positions matching TRBD2. Germline V gene sequence: CDR1 LGHNT, CDR2 FRNRAP. CDR3 length equals 18 residues. V dropped 6 bases and J dropped 7; count of bases not matched to a gene: 18. CDR3 amino acids: CASGTSGRGIIQGNEQFF. Written as DNA, the CDR3 is TGTGCTAGTGGGACAAGCGGGAGGGGGATCATACAAGGGAATGAGCAGTTCTTC. The whole variable domain, remainder taken from reference TRBV12-5 and TRBJ2-1, is DARVTQTPRHKVTEMGQEVTMRCQPILGHNTVFWYRQTMMQGLELLAYFRNRAPLDDSGMPKDRFSAEMPDATLATLKIQPSEPRDSAVYFCASGTSGRGIIQGNEQFFGPGTRLTVL.

The chain carries TRBV5-6 and TRBJ2-3; 7 positions match TRBD2. J gave up 10 bases and V 1 base, and 12 bases lay outside the gene matches. Germline-derived CDR1 and CDR2 are SGHDT and YYEEEE. The CDR3 extends over 15 amino acids. The CDR3 sequence is CASSLNPRGGSSQYF. The DNA of the CDR3 is TGTGCCAGCAGCTTGAATCCCCGTGGCGGGAGTTCGCAGTATTTT.

This clone has just a few counts. The V call is TRBV6-4, the J call TRBJ2-5, with 10 positions matching TRBD2. The CDR3 runs to 15 residues. Looked up from germline, CDR1 is MRHNA and CDR2 is SNTAGT. The trim removed 3 bases at V and 2 bases at J, leaving 3 bases unmatched. CDR3 nucleotide sequence: TGTGCCAGCAGTGAAGCGGGAGGGGGGCAAGAGACCCAGTACTTC. Protein sequence: CASSEAGGGQETQYF.

V gene TRBV6-1 combines with J gene TRBJ2-7; TRBD2 matches 8 bases. The CDR3 is 15 amino acids. The ends lost 7 bases at V and 5 bases at J; junction bases unmatched: 13. Per germline, CDR1 MNHNS and CDR2 SASEGT. The CDR3: CASTKPGTRKDEQYF. CDR3 nucleotide sequence: TGTGCCAGCACCAAACCCGGGACTAGGAAGGACGAGCAGTACTTC.

This clone was seen only once. Distinct nucleotide sequences in the sample also encode this CDR3. This rearrangement joins TRBV7-9 to TRBJ1-1; D may be TRBD1 (5 bases). Per germline, CDR1 SEHNR and CDR2 FQNEAQ (reference sequence). With 0 bases removed from V and 1 base from J, the gap between germline ends came to 9 bases. The CDR3 extends over 15 amino acids. Here the CDR3 DNA reads TGTGCCAGCAGCTTAGCGGGTAGGGGGAACACTGAAGCTTTCTTT. It is translated as CASSLAGRGNTEAFF.

The chain combines TRBV5-5 with TRBJ2-7; 8 bases line up with TRBD2. The junction had 8 bases not matched to a gene; V was cut back by 6 bases and J by 3 bases. Germline CDR1 reads SGHKS; CDR2 reads YYEKEE (reference sequence). The CDR3 runs to 14 residues. The CDR3 reads CASIPGGGDYEQYF. In DNA, the CDR3 is TGTGCCAGCATCCCGGGGGGGGGCGACTACGAGCAGTACTTC.

CDR3 loop: CASSSWHTGSRNQPQHF. DNA of the CDR3: TGTGCCAGCAGCTCGTGGCATACAGGGTCAAGGAATCAGCCCCAGCATTTT. V is TRBV11-3 and J is TRBJ1-5; D is possibly TRBD1 (6 bases). The CDR3 has 17 amino acids. Trimming pared 4 bases from V and 4 bases from J, leaving 20 bases between. CDR1 is SGHNT, CDR2 YENEEA, per germline.

V usage is TRBV7-9 and J usage is TRBJ2-1; the D gene is possibly TRBD2 (6 bases). V lost 5 bases, J lost 7 bases, and 18 bases lay in between. From germline, CDR1 is SEHNR and CDR2 FQNEAQ (reference sequence). CDR3 length equals 15 residues. The CDR3 DNA follows: TGTGCCAGCAGCCCCCCGGGGGAGCTCAGGAATGAGCAGTTCTTC. Translated, it gives CASSPPGELRNEQFF.

The chain links TRBV7-2 to TRBJ2-7, with 13 bases aligning to TRBD2. The CDR3 runs 18 residues. Germline CDR1 and CDR2: SGHTA and FQGNSA. V shed 5 bases and J 2 bases; nucleotides not matched to a gene: 12. Written as DNA, the CDR3 is TGTGCCAGCAGCCAAATCCCCCTTACTAGCGGGAGGGCCTACGAGCAGTACTTC. Translated, it gives CASSQIPLTSGRAYEQYF.

This chain connects TRBV19 to TRBJ2-3; TRBD2 agrees at 7 bases. Per germline, CDR1 LNHDA and CDR2 SQIVND (reference sequence). The CDR3 extends over 13 amino acids. With V trimmed by 9 bases and J by 2 bases, 5 bases remained unmatched. CDR3 bases: TGTGCCAGCCGACTAGCAACCACAGATACGCAGTATTTT. This gives the protein CASRLATTDTQYF. The complete variable domain, with remaining parts taken from reference TRBV19 and TRBJ2-3, reads DGGITQSPKYLFRKEGQNVTLSCEQNLNHDAMYWYRQDPGQGLRLIYYSQIVNDFQKGDIAEGYSVSREKKESFPLTVTSAQKNPTAFYLCASRLATTDTQYFGPGTRLTVL.

The gene calls are TRBV19 and TRBJ2-5, with D tentatively TRBD1 (5 bases). The germline V gene encodes CDR1 LNHDA and CDR2 SQIVND (reference sequence). This CDR3 spans 14 amino acids. With 3 bases removed from V and 7 bases from J, the gap between germline ends came to 15 bases. In DNA, the CDR3 is TGTGCCAGTAGTATCTGGAAGGACACTGGGACCCAGTACTTC. Its translation is CASSIWKDTGTQYF.

The rearrangement links TRBV6-5 to TRBJ2-1; no firm D call. CDR3 length: 15 residues. Trimming stripped 0 bases from V and 2 bases from J, with 8 bases between. From germline, CDR1 is MNHEY and CDR2 SVGAGI. The CDR3 DNA is TGTGCCAGCAGTTACTCGACGGGTACCTACAATGAGCAGTTCTTC. It yields the protein CASSYSTGTYNEQFF.

This clone was seen only once. The rearrangement links TRBV13 to TRBJ2-1; the match to TRBD1 covers 11 bases. The germline V gene encodes CDR1 PRHDT and CDR2 FYEKMQ (reference sequence). There are 18 residues in the CDR3. The J segment lost 1 base and the V segment lost 5 bases, leaving 10 bases of the junction unmatched. CDR3 sequence (DNA): TGTGCCAGCAGCCTTGGGACAGGGGGGGATAGGTCCTACAATGAGCAGTTCTTC. Its translation is CASSLGTGGDRSYNEQFF.

This sequence joins TRBV28 and TRBJ2-2; possible D gene TRBD2, 5 bases. The CDR3 consists of 14 residues. Germline V gene sequence: CDR1 MDHEN, CDR2 SYDVKM. V lost 7 bases, J lost 8 bases, and 17 bases lay in between. CDR3 sequence: CASTPEGGRGELFF. CDR3 DNA sequence: TGTGCCAGCACCCCTGAGGGTGGGAGAGGGGAGCTGTTTTTT.